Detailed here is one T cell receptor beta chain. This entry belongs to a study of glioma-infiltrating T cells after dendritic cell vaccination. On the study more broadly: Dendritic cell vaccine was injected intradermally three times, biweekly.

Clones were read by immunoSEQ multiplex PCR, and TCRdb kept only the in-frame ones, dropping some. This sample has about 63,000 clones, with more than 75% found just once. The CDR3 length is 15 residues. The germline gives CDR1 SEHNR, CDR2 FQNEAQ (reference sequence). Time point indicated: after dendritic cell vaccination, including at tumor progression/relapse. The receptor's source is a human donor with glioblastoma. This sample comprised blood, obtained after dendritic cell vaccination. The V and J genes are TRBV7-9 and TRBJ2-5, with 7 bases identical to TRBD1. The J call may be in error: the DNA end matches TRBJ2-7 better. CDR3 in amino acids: CASSRMDRLSYEQYF. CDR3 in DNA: TGTGCCAGCAGCAGAATGGACAGGTTATCCTACGAGCAGTACTTC.